This is a list of T cell receptor beta chains from one sample in a study of control samples from healthy donors and cancer patients. The protocol was immunoSEQ multiplex PCR, while the TCRdb copy is restricted to in-frame clones and leaves out a portion. Of about 76,000 clones in the sample, around 86% were seen once. The sample was PBMCs. The receptors shown here come from a woman aged 50 to 60 with colorectal cancer. Each CDR3 is given with its conserved first and last residue. D genes are given only for firm matches. Clone size is not always given. Where it is, it says once, few, many or a class for expanded clones.

clone_size cdr3_length j_call v_call d_call cdr3_nt cdr3_aa
- 17 TRBJ2-1 TRBV7-3 TRBD2 TGTGCCAGCAGCCTACGGACTAGCGGGGGGGCCGGGAATGAGCAGTTCTTC CASSLRTSGGAGNEQFF
- 15 TRBJ1-6 TRBV7-9 - TGTGCCAGCAGCTTCCAGGCGGTCCCGAATTCACCCCTCCACTTT CASSFQAVPNSPLHF
- 15 TRBJ2-2 TRBV6-5 - TGTGCCAGCAGTCGCCAGGAATATAACACCGGGGAGCTGTTTTTT CASSRQEYNTGELFF
- 15 TRBJ2-4 TRBV28 - TGTGCCAGCACTACACTTAAAAGGGGCACAAACATTCAGTACTTC CASTTLKRGTNIQYF
- 15 TRBJ1-4 TRBV30 - TGTGCCTGGACGGGTCAATCAGGGTATAATGAAAAACTGTTTTTT CAWTGQSGYNEKLFF
once 13 TRBJ1-2 TRBV30 TRBD1 TGTGCCTGTACAGGGGGCCTGAACTATGGCTACACCTTC CACTGGLNYGYTF
- 16 TRBJ1-5 TRBV19 - TGTGCCAGTACTCTGGGTTCGGACGGATTCAATCAGCCCCAGCATTTT CASTLGSDGFNQPQHF
- 15 TRBJ2-3 TRBV6-6 TRBD2 TGTGCCAGCAGTATTAGCGGGGGGGCCGCAGATACGCAGTATTTT CASSISGGAADTQYF
few 16 TRBJ2-4 TRBV28 - TGTGCCAGCAGCCGCGTTCTTGACCTAGCCAAAAACATTCAGTACTTC CASSRVLDLAKNIQYF
- 14 TRBJ1-5 TRBV15 - TGTGCCACCAGCAGAGACAGGGGAAACCAGCCCCAGCATTTT CATSRDRGNQPQHF
- 16 TRBJ1-2 TRBV4-1 TRBD1 TGCGCCAGCAGCCAAGATCTGGGACAGGGATACTATGGCTACACCTTC CASSQDLGQGYYGYTF
- 18 TRBJ1-1 TRBV30 TRBD1 TGTGCCTGGAGTGTTCGAATTGACAGGGGTAAAGGAAACACTGAAGCTTTCTTT CAWSVRIDRGKGNTEAFF
- 12 TRBJ1-5 TRBV28 - TGTGCCAGCAGTTCCCCGAATCAGCCCCAGCATTTT CASSSPNQPQHF
- 16 TRBJ2-2 TRBV5-1 - TGCGCCAGCAGCCGAGGGTCACACCCGAACACCGGGGAGCTGTTTTTT CASSRGSHPNTGELFF
- 17 TRBJ1-1 TRBV30 - TGTGCCGGCGTTCCCAGGTTGGGTGCACTCATGAACACTGAAGCTTTCTTT CAGVPRLGALMNTEAFF
- 13 TRBJ2-5 TRBV15 - TGTGCCACCAGCGCCCGGGCCTTAGGGACCCAGTACTTC CATSARALGTQYF
- 15 TRBJ1-4 TRBV3-1/TRBV3-2 - TGTGCCAGCAGCCCCCCGGATGGGGGCCCAAGAAAACTGTTTTTT CASSPPDGGPRKLFF